Listed below are T cell receptor beta chains from one sample, sequenced in a study of cytomegalovirus exposure and HLA in healthy donors. The repertoire was sequenced with immunoSEQ multiplex PCR; TCRdb's copy has only in-frame clones and lacks some. The data hold approximately 100,000 clones, with 65% to 80% observed a single time. The sample was PBMCs. These receptors came from a female donor in good health and CMV-seropositive. CDR3s include the opening cysteine and the closing phenylalanine or tryptophan. D genes are given only for firm matches.

V gene	D gene	J gene	CDR3 DNA	CDR3 protein
TRBV4-1	TRBD2	TRBJ2-7	TGCGCCAGCAGCTCCCGGACTAGCGCCCAGTACGAGCAGTACTTC	CASSSRTSAQYEQYF
TRBV5-4	TRBD1	TRBJ2-7	TGTGCCAGCAGCAGCGGAGGGACAGGGGGCAGATACGAGCAGTACTTC	CASSSGGTGGRYEQYF
TRBV27	.	TRBJ2-3	TGTGCCAGCAGTTTGGAAGGAGGCACAGATACGCAGTATTTT	CASSLEGGTDTQYF
TRBV2	.	TRBJ1-6	TGTGCCAGCAGTGGGAACAGTTTAACCAATTCACCCCTCCACTTT	CASSGNSLTNSPLHF
TRBV28	TRBD1	TRBJ1-2	TGTGCCAGCAGTTTACCCCCATTCCTCAGGGGGATTAACTATGGCTACACCTTC	CASSLPPFLRGINYGYTF
TRBV6-1	TRBD1	TRBJ1-2	TGTGCCAGCAGTGACCCGGGACAGGGGTATGGCTACACCTTC	CASSDPGQGYGYTF
TRBV27	TRBD1	TRBJ1-2	TGTGCCAGCAGGTTAGGGGACAGGGGGTACTATGGCTACACCTTC	CASRLGDRGYYGYTF
TRBV12-5	TRBD1	TRBJ1-1	TGTGCTAGTGGTTTCGACAGGGTATTGGGGAACACTGAAGCTTTCTTT	CASGFDRVLGNTEAFF
TRBV7-8	TRBD2	TRBJ2-1	TGTGCCAGCTTGCGGGAGGCCCCCTACAATGAGCAGTTCTTC	CASLREAPYNEQFF
TRBV5-3	.	TRBJ1-2	TGTGCCAGAAGCTCCTCCTATGGCTACACCTTC	CARSSSYGYTF